This entry is about one TCR beta chain. Measured with immunoSEQ multiplex PCR; TCRdb has only the in-frame clones, and not every one. Of 350,000 or so clones in the sample, roughly nine tenths are singletons; the top ten hold 3% to 4.5%. The germline V and J ends were trimmed by 5 bases and 3 bases, with 18 bases remaining between them. The CDR3 consists of 16 residues. The germline V gene encodes CDR1 SGHTA and CDR2 FQGTGA. This sample was included in a study of blood T cell repertoires in COVID-19. Sequenced: peripheral blood. The V and J genes are TRBV7-3 and TRBJ2-3, with TRBD1 as a possible D gene (5 bases). The receptor's source is a woman between 55 and 75 years old with COVID-19, enrolled during active disease. The CDR3 bases are TGTGCCAGCAGCAAAGGGGTAGGGTTGGGTACAGATACGCAGTATTTT. Protein sequence: CASSKGVGLGTDTQYF.